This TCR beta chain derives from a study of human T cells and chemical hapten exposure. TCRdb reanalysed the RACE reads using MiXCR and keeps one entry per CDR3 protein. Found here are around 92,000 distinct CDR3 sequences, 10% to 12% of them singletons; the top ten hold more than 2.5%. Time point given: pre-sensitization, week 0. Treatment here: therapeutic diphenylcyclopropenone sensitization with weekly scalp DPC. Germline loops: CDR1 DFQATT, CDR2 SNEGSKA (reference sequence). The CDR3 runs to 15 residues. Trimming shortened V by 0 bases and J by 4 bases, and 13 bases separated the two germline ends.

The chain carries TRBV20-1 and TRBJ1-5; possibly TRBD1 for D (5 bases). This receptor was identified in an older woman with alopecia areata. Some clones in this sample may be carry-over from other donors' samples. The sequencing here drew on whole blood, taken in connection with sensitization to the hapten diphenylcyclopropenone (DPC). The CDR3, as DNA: TGCAGTGCTAGAGATATCGAACGACAGAATCAGCCCCAGCATTTT. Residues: CSARDIERQNQPQHF.